The 7 T cell receptor beta chains below come from one sample, sequenced in a study of blood T cell repertoires in COVID-19. Data came from immunoSEQ multiplex PCR; TCRdb stores just in-frame clones and leaves some out. The sample shows some 300,000 clones, around nine tenths of them seen only once. The sequenced sample consisted of peripheral blood. These receptors were collected from a man aged 70-80 years with acute or convalescent COVID-19.

This clone was recorded once. The chain uses TRBV9 and TRBJ1-6; D not resolved. V was pared by 2 bases and J by 7 bases, with 13 bases between. In germline, CDR1 is SGDLS, CDR2 YYNGEE. The CDR3 extends over 15 amino acids. CDR3 DNA: TGTGCCAGCAGCGTTAGTCGCTTAGCGAATTCACCCCTCCACTTT. Translation: CASSVSRLANSPLHF.

J is TRBJ1-3 and V is TRBV24-1; 7 positions match TRBD1. Germline trimming cut 9 bases from V and 1 base from J; bases unmatched to any gene: 2. The CDR3 consists of 13 residues. Germline CDR1 is KGHDR and CDR2 is SFDVKD. CDR3: CATPGQSGNTIYF. The CDR3 nucleotides are TGTGCCACCCCGGGACAGTCTGGAAACACCATATATTTT.

This clone was seen a handful of times. The rearrangement links TRBV9 to TRBJ1-2, with 8 bases fitting TRBD1. The V gene end was trimmed by 4 bases and the J gene end by 4 bases; junction bases not matched to a gene: 9. Germline loops: CDR1 SGDLS, CDR2 YYNGEE. The CDR3 extends over 15 amino acids. The CDR3 here is CASSTQGQGLYGYTF. The DNA for the CDR3 is TGTGCCAGCAGCACCCAAGGACAGGGTCTCTATGGCTACACCTTC.

This sequence joins TRBV6-5 and TRBJ1-2; TRBD1 might be the D (6 bases). Germline loops: CDR1 MNHEY, CDR2 SVGAGI. CDR3 length: 15 amino acids. Trimming shortened V by 2 bases and J by 2 bases, and 12 bases separated the two germline ends. The chain's CDR3 is CASSYPTGTNYGYTF. CDR3 DNA sequence: TGTGCCAGCAGTTACCCGACAGGCACAAACTATGGCTACACCTTC.

The chain employs TRBV9 and TRBJ2-3; 8 bases fit TRBD2. The CDR3 is 14 amino acids. Germline V gene data show CDR1 as SGDLS and CDR2 as YYNGEE. V shed 6 bases, J shed 1 base, and the junction held 4 bases outside the gene matches. Here the CDR3 DNA reads TGTGCCAGCAAAGCGGGAGAGGGCACAGATACGCAGTATTTT. The encoded protein is CASKAGEGTDTQYF.

The V and J genes are TRBV6-2 or TRBV6-3 and TRBJ2-7; 15 nucleotides align to TRBD2. Losses at the gene ends were 5 bases for V and 1 base for J; bases not matched to a gene: 6. The CDR3 extends over 17 amino acids. Germline V lookup: CDR1 MNHEY, CDR2 SVGEGT. The CDR3 region is CASSLGTSGRYSYEQYF. CDR3 nucleotides: TGTGCCAGCAGTCTCGGGACTAGCGGGAGGTATTCCTACGAGCAGTACTTC.

The CDR3, as DNA: TGCGCCAGCAGCTTGAATATCGGGACAGGCCGCAATGAGCAGTTCTTC. Protein sequence: CASSLNIGTGRNEQFF. The chain uses TRBV5-1 and TRBJ2-1; 8 nucleotides line up with TRBD1. CDR3 length: 16 residues. V shed 1 base, J shed 6 bases, and the junction held 9 bases outside the gene matches. Germline loops: CDR1 SGHRS, CDR2 YFSETQ.